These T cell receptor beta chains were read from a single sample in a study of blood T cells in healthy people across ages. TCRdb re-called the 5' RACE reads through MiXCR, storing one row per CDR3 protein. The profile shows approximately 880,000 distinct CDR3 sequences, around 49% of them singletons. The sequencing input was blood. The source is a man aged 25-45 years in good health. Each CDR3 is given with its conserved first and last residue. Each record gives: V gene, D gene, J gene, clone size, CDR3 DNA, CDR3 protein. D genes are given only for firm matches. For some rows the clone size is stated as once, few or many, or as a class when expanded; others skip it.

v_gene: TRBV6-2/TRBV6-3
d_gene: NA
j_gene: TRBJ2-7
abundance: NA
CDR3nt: TGTGCCAGCAGGTACGCTGTACCCTCCTACGAGCAGTACTTC
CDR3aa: CASRYAVPSYEQYF

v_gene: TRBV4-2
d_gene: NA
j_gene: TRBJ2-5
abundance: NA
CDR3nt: TGTGCCAGCAGCCAAAGCGCGGGCGTGGGGTACAATGAGCAGTACTTC
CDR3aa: CASSQSAGVGYNEQYF

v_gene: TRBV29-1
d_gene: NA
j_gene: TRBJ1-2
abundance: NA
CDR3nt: TGCAGCGTTGTTGGAGGTCTCTATGGCTACACCTTC
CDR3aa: CSVVGGLYGYTF

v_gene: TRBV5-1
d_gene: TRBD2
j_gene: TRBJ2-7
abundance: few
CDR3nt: TGCGCCAGCAGCATCCTGACTAGCGGGGGGGACGAGCAGTACTTC
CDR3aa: CASSILTSGGDEQYF

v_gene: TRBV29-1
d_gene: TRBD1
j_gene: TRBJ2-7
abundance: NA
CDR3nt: TGCAGCGCGGCAACAGGGGGCGCGAAACAGTACTTC
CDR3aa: CSAATGGAKQYF

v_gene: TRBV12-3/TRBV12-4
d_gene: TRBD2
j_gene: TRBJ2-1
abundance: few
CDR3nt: TGTGCCAGCAGTTTTGCTAGCGGCTCCTACAATGAGCAGTTCTTC
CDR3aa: CASSFASGSYNEQFF

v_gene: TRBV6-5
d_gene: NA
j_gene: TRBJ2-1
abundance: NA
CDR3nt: TGTGCCAGCAGTTACTCTCAGGGCGGTGGTGAGCAGTTCTTC
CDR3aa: CASSYSQGGGEQFF

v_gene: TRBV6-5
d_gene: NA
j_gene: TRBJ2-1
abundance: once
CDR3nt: TGTGCCAGCAGCAGGGCCGTTAGGGATGAGCAGTTCTTC
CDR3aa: CASSRAVRDEQFF

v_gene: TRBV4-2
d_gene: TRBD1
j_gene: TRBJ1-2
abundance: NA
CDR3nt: TGTGCCAGCAGCCAAGAAATTCCCGGGACAGGGCTTATCTATGGCCACACCTTC
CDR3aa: CASSQEIPGTGLIYGHTF

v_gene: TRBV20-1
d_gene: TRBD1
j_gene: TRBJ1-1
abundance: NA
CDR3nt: TGCAGAGGACAGGGGGCGGCGAACACTGAAGCTTTCTTT
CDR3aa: CRGQGAANTEAFF

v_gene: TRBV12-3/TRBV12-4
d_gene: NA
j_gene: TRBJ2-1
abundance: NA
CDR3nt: TGTGCCAGCGGACGAGGGGACAATGAGCAGTTCTTC
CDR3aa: CASGRGDNEQFF

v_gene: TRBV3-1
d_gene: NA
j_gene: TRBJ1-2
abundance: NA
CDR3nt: TGTGCCAGCAGTCTCCGCGAGGGTTACTATGGCTACACCTTC
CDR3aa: CASSLREGYYGYTF

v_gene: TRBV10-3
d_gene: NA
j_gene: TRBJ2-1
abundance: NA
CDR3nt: TGTGCCATCAACGACCGCGACTCCTACAATGAGCAGTTCTTC
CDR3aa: CAINDRDSYNEQFF

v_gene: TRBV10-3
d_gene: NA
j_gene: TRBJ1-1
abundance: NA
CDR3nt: TGTGCCATCGGGACTCCTATCGGGGACACTGAAGCTTTCTTT
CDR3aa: CAIGTPIGDTEAFF

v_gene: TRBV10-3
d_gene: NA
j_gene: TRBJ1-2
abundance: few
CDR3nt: TGTGCCATCAGTGAGTCCGGTCGGAGCACGGGCTACACCTTC
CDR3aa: CAISESGRSTGYTF

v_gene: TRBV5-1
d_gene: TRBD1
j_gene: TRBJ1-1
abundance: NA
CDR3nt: TGCGCCAGCAGCTGGGGACAGGGGAAGAACACTGAAGCTTTCTTT
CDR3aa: CASSWGQGKNTEAFF

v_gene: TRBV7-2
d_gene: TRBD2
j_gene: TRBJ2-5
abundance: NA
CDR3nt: TGTGCCAGCAGTCTGTGGGCTAGCGGGGGGCAAGAGACCCAGTACTTC
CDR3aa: CASSLWASGGQETQYF

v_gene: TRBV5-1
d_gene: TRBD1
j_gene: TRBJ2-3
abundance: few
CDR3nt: TGCGCCAGCAGCTTTGACAGGGGATCGCTAGATACGCAGTATTTT
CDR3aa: CASSFDRGSLDTQYF

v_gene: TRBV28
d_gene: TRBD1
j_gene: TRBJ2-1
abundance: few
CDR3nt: TGTGCCAGCAGTCCGACAGGGGCTAATGAGCAGTTCTTC
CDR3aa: CASSPTGANEQFF

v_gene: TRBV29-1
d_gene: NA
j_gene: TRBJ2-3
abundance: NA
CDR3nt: TGCAGCGTTGGCCAGGGGCTGTTGGATACGCAGTATTTT
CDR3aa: CSVGQGLLDTQYF

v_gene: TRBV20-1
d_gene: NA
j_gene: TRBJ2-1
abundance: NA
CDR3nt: TGCAGTGCTAGACCTTCTGACAGGACGACCTACAATGAGCAGTTCTTC
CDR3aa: CSARPSDRTTYNEQFF

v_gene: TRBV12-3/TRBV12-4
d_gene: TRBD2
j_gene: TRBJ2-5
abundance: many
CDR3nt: TGTGCCAGCAGTTACACAACTAGCGGTGAAGAGACCCAGTACTTC
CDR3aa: CASSYTTSGEETQYF

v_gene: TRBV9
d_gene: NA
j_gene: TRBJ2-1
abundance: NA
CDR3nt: TGTGCCAGCAGCGTGGACACCAGGGAAGGGGGATACAATGAGCAGTTCTTC
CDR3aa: CASSVDTREGGYNEQFF

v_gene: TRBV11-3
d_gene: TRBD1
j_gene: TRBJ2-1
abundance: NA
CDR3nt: TGTGCCAGCAGCCACGGACAGGCTTCTGCGTTCTTC
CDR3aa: CASSHGQASAFF

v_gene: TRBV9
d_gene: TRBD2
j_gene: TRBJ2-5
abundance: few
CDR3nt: TGTGCCAGCAGCGTAGACGGGGGGGCTAACCAAGAGACCCAGTACTTC
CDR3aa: CASSVDGGANQETQYF

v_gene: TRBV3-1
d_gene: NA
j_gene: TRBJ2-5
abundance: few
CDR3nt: TGTGCCAGCAGCCAAGATATAGGAAGTGGAGAGACCCAGTACTTC
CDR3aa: CASSQDIGSGETQYF

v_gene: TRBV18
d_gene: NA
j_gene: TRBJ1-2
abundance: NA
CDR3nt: TGTGCCAGCTCAGGAGGGTTGGGCTACACCTTC
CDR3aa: CASSGGLGYTF

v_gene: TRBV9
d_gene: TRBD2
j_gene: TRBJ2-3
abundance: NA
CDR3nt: TGTGCCAGCAGCGTAGAACTAGCGGGGGCAGATACGCAGTATTTT
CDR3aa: CASSVELAGADTQYF